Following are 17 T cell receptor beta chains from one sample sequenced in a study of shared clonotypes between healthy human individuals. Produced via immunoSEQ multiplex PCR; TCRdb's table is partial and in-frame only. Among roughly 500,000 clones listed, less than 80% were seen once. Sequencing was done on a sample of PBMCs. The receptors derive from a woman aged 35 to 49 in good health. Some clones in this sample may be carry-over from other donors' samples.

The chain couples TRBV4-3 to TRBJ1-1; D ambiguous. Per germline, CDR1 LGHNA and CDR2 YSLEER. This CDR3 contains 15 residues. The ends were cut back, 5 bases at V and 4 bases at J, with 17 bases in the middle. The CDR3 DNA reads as TGCGCCAGCAGCGCGGTCTGGCAGACGAGCACTGAAGCTTTCTTT. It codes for CASSAVWQTSTEAFF.

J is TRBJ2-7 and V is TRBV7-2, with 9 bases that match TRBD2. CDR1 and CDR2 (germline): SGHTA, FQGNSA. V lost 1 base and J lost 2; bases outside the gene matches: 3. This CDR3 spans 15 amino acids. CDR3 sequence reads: CASSLVLAGPYEQYF. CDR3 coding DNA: TGTGCCAGCAGCTTAGTCCTAGCGGGACCCTACGAGCAGTACTTC.

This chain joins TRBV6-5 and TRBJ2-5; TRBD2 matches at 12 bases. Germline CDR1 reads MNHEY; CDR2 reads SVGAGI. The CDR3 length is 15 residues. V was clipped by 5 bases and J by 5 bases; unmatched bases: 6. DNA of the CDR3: TGTGCCAGCAGTATCGCCGGGACTAGCGGGGAGACCCAGTACTTC. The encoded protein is CASSIAGTSGETQYF.

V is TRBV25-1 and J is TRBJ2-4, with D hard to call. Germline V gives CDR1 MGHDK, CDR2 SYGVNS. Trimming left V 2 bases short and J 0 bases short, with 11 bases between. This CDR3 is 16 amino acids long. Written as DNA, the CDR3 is TGTGCCAGCAGTGAAGTCAACCGACTAGCCAAAAACATTCAGTACTTC. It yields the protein CASSEVNRLAKNIQYF.

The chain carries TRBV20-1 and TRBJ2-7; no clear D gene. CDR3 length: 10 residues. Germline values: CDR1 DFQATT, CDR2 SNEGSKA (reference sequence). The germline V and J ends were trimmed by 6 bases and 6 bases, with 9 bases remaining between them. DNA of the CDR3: TGCAGTGCCGTTTCTTCCGAGCAGTACTTC. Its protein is CSAVSSEQYF.

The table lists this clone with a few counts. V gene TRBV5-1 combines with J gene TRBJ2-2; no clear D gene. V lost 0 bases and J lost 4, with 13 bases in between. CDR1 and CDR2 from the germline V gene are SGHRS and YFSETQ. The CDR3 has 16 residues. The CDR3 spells CASSLGARAPTGELFF. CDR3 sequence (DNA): TGCGCCAGCAGCTTGGGGGCCCGGGCCCCCACCGGGGAGCTGTTTTTT.

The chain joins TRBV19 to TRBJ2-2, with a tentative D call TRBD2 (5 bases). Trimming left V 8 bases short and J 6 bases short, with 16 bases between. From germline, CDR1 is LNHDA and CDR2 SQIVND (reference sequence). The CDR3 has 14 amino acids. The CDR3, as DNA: TGTGCCAGTCGAGGTAGCGCAAGGGCCGGGGAGCTGTTTTTT. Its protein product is CASRGSARAGELFF. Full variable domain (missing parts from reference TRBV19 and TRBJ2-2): DGGITQSPKYLFRKEGQNVTLSCEQNLNHDAMYWYRQDPGQGLRLIYYSQIVNDFQKGDIAEGYSVSREKKESFPLTVTSAQKNPTAFYLCASRGSARAGELFFGEGSRLTVL.

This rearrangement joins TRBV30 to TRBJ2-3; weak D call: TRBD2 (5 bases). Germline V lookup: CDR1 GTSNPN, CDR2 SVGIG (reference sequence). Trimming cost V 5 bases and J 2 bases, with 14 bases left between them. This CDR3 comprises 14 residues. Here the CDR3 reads CAWCEKRFTDTQYF. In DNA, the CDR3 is TGTGCCTGGTGCGAGAAGCGGTTCACAGATACGCAGTATTTT.

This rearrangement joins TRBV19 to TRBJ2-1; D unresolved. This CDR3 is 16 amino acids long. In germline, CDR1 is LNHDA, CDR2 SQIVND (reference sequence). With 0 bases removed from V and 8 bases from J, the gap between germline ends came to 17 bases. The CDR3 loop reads CASSIDRTPGRHEQFF. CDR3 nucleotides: TGTGCCAGTAGTATAGATAGGACCCCCGGGCGGCATGAGCAGTTCTTC.

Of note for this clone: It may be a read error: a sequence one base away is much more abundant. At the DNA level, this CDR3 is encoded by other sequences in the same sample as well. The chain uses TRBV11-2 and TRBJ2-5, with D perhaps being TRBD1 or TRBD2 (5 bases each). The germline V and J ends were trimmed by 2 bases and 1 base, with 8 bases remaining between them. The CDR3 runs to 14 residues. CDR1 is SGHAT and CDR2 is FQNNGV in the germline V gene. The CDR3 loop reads CASSLRGVQETQYF. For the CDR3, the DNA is TGTGCCAGCAGCTTAAGGGGAGTCCAAGAGACCCAGTACTTC.

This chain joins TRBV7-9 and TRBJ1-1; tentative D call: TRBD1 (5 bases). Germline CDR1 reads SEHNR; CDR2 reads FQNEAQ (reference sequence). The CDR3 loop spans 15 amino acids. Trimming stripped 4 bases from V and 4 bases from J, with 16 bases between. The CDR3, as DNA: TGTGCCAGCAGCTCGACCTCGTGGGGGGTCACTGAAGCTTTCTTT. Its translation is CASSSTSWGVTEAFF.

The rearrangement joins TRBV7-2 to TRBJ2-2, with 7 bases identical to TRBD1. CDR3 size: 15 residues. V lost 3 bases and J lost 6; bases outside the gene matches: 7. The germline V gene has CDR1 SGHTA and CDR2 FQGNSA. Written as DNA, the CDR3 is TGTGCCAGCAGCTTCCAGGGACAGACATCCGGGGAGCTGTTTTTT. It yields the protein CASSFQGQTSGELFF.

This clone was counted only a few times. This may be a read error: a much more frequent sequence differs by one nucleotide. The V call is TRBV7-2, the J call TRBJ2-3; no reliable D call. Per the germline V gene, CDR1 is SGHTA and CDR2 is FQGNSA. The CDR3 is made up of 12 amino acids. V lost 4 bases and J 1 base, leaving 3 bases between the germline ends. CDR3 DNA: TGTGCCAGCAGCTCCCGCACAGATACGCAGTATTTT. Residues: CASSSRTDTQYF.

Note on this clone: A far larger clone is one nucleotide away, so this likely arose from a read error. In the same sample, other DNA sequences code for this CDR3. This CDR3 is CAWSASRTSTNEKLFF. CDR3 bases: TGTGCCTGGAGTGCCTCGAGGACGTCAACTAATGAAAAACTGTTTTTC. The V and J genes are TRBV30 and TRBJ1-4; D is unresolved. This CDR3 is built from 16 residues. The germline CDR1 and CDR2 sequences are GTSNPN and SVGIG (reference sequence).

CDR3 protein: CASSNTGTPLSGSQFF. The CDR3 nucleotides are TGCGCCAGCAGCAACACCGGGACGCCACTGAGTGGGTCGCAGTTCTTC. The chain joins TRBV10-1 to TRBJ2-1; D possibly matches TRBD1 or TRBD2 (5 bases each). V lost 6 bases to trimming and J lost 12 bases, with 27 bases between them. Germline CDR1 and CDR2: WNHNN and SYGVQD (reference sequence). This CDR3 has 16 amino acids.

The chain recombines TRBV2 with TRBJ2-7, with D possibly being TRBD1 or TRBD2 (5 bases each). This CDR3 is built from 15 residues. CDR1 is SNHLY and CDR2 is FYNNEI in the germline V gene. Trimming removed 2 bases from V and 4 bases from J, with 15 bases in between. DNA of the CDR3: TGTGCCAGCAGTGAAACGGCAGGGACCAATTACGAGCAGTACTTC. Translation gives CASSETAGTNYEQYF.

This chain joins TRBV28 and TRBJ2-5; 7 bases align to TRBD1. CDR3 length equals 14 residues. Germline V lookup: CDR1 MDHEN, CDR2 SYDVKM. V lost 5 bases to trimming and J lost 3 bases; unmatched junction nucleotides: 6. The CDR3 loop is CASSPRDRKETQYF. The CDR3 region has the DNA TGTGCCAGCAGTCCAAGGGACAGAAAAGAGACCCAGTACTTC.